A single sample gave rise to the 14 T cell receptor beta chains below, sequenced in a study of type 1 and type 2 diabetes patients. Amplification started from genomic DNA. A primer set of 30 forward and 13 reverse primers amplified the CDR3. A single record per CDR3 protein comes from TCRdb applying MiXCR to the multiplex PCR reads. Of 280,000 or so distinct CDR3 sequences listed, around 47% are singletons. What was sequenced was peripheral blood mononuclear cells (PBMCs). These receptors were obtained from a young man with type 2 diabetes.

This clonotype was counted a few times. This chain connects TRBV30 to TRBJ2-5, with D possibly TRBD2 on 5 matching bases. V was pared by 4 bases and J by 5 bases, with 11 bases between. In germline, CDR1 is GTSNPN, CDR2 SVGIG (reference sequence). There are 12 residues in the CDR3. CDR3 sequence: CAWTDSRETQYF. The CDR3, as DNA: TGTGCCTGGACGGACTCAAGGGAGACCCAGTACTTC.

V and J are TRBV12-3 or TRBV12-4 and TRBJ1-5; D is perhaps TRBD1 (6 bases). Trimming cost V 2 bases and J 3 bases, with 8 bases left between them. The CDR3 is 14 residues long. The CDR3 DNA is TGTGCCAGCAGTTTACGGGGGGCCAATCAGCCCCAGCATTTT. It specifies CASSLRGANQPQHF.

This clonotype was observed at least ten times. The CDR3 sequence: CASIGWDRSRDSPLHF. CDR3 bases: TGTGCCAGCATTGGCTGGGACCGGAGTAGGGATTCACCCCTCCACTTT. V gene TRBV2 combines with J gene TRBJ1-6; D possibly corresponds to TRBD1 (5 bases). The germline V and J ends were trimmed by 7 bases and 8 bases, with 21 bases remaining between them. The CDR3 has 16 residues. Germline V CDR1 and CDR2: SNHLY, FYNNEI. Filled out from reference TRBV2 and TRBJ1-6, the complete variable domain reads EPEVTQTPSHQVTQMGQEVILRCVPISNHLYFYWYRQILGQKVEFLVSFYNNEISEKSEIFDDQFSVERPDGSNFTLKIRSTKLEDSAMYFCASIGWDRSRDSPLHFGNGTRLTVT.

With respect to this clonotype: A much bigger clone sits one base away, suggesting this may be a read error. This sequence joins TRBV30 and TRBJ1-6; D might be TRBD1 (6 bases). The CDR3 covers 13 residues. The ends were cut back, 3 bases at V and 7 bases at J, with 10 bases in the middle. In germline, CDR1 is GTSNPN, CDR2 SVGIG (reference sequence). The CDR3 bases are TGTGCCTGGAGCCGACAGGCGAATTCACCCCTCCACTTT. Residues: CAWSRQANSPLHF.

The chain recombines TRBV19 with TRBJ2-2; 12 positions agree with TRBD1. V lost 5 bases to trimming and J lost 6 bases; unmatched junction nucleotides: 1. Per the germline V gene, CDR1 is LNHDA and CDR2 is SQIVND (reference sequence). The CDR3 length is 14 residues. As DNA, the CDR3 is TGTGCCAGTAGTCGGGACAGGGGGCCCGGGGAGCTGTTTTTT. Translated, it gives CASSRDRGPGELFF.

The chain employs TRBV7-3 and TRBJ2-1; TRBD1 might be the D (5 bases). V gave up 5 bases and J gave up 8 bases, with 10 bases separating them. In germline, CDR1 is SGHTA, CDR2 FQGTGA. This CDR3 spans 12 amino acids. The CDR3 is CASSPQGDEQFF. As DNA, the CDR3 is TGTGCCAGCAGCCCCCAGGGCGATGAGCAGTTCTTC.

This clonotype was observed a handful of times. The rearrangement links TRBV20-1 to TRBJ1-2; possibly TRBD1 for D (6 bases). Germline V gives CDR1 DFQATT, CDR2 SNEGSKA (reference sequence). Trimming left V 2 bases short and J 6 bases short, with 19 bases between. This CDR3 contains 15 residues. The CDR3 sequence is CSARPMARGGDGYTF. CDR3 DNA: TGCAGTGCTAGACCCATGGCCAGGGGTGGAGATGGCTACACCTTC.

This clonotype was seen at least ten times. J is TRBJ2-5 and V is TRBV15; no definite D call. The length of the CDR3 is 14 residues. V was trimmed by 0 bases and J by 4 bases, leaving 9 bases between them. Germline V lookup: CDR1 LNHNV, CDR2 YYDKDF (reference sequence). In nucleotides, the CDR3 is TGTGCCACCAGCAGAGAGCTTAGTGGAGAGACCCAGTACTTC. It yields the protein CATSRELSGETQYF.

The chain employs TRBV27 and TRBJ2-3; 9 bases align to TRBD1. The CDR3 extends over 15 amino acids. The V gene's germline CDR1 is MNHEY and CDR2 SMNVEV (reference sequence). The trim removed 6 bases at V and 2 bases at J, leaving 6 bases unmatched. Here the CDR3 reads CASRKWTGDTDTQYF. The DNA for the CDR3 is TGTGCCAGCAGAAAATGGACAGGGGACACAGATACGCAGTATTTT.

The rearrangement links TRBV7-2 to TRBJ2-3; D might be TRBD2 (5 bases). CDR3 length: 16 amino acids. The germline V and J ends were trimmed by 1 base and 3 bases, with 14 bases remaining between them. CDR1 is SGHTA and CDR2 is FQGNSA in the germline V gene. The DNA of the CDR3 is TGTGCCAGCAGCTTAGGTTTGGTGCGAGGGACAGATACGCAGTATTTT. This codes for CASSLGLVRGTDTQYF.

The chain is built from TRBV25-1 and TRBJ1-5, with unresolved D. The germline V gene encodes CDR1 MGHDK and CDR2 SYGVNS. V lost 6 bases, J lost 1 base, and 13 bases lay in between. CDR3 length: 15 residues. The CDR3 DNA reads TGTGCCAGCAGCCAAGATGGGAGGAGCAATCAGCCCCAGCATTTT. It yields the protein CASSQDGRSNQPQHF.

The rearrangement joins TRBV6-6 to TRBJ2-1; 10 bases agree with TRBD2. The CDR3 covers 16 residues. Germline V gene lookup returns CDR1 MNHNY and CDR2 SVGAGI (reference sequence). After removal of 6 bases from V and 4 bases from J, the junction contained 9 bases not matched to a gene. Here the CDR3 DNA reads TGTGCCAGCAGGGCTAGCGGGAGAGATACATACAATGAGCAGTTCTTC. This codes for CASRASGRDTYNEQFF.

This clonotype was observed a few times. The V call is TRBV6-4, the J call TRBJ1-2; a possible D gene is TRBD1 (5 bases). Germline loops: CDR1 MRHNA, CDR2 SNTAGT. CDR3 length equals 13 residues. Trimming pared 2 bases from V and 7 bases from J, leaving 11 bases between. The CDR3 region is CASSDPGRSGYTF. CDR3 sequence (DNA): TGTGCCAGCAGTGACCCAGGGAGGAGTGGCTACACCTTC.

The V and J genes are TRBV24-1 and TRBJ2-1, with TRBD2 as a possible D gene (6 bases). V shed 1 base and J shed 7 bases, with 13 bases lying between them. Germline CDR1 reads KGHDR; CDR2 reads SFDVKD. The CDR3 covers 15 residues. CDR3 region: CATSDFGDSANEQFF. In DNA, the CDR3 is TGTGCCACCAGTGATTTCGGGGACTCCGCGAATGAGCAGTTCTTC.